This T cell receptor beta chain was identified in a study of response to subunit inactivated influenza vaccine (dated by TCRdb to the late 2010s). Context from the whole study: The study used deep quantitative T cell receptor repertoire profiling to track responses to a trivalent subunit inactivated influenza vaccine.

V is clipped by 4 bases and J by 11 bases, and the sequence between their germline boundaries is 17 bases long. In the germline V gene (reference sequence), CDR1 corresponds to LGHDT and CDR2 to YNNKEL. Measured from the cysteine to the phenylalanine, the CDR3 is 14 residues long. Just the 42-base CDR3 DNA is kept, in frame starting at base 1. What the work shows at the level of the full study, not this receptor alone: The authors suggested that each seasonal influenza vaccination may recruit only a limited number of new T cells.

This clonotype was counted only a few times. Its specific antigen is unknown. No base quality information exists; no much larger clone differs at one position. Libraries came from RT-PCR. Sequencing relied on an Illumina HiSeq 2500. TCRdb applied fastp at Q25 and MiXCR to the public reads, then kept only in-frame beta chains. Rows with one shared CDR3 protein collapse into an entry with the most common genes and DNA. The sample has hundreds of thousands of distinct CDR3 sequences on record, 14% of them singletons. The top ten clonotypes cover roughly 7.6% of the sample. Here the chain combines TRBV3-1 and TRBJ2-2, with a weak D call of TRBD1 (5 bases match). Sequences were derived from PBMCs from blood, sampled less than 15 days before vaccination. The receptor's source is a man aged 45-65 years who received an inactivated influenza vaccine. Donor details come from another sample of the same person, matched by shared clones. The sequenced DNA is TGTGCCAGCAGCCTCGTGGCAGGGCCTGGAGAGCTGTTTTTT. Translated, it gives CASSLVAGPGELFF. Where the CDR3 stops, the reference TRBV3-1 and TRBJ2-2 genes take over; the full variable domain is DTAVSQTPKYLVTQMGNDKSIKCEQNLGHDTMYWYKQDSKKFLKIMFSYNNKELIINETVPNRFSPKSPDKAHLNLHINSLELGDSAVYFCASSLVAGPGELFFGEGSRLTVL.